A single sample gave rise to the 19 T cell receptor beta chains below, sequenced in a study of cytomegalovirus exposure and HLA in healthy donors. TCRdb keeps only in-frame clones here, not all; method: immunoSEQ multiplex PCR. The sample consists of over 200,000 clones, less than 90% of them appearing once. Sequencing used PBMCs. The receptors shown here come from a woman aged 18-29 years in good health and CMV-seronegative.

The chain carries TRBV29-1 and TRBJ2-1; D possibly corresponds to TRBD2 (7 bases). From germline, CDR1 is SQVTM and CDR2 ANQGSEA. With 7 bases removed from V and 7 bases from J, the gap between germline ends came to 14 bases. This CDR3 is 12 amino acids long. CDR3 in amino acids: CSALGGGNEQFF. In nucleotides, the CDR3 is TGCAGCGCCTTAGGGGGAGGGAATGAGCAGTTCTTC.

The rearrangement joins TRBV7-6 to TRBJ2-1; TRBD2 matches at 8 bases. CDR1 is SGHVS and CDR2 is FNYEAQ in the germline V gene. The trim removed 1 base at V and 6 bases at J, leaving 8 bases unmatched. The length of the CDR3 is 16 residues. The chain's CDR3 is CASSLGAGGHGNEQFF. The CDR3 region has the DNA TGTGCCAGCAGCTTAGGGGCGGGAGGTCATGGCAATGAGCAGTTCTTC.

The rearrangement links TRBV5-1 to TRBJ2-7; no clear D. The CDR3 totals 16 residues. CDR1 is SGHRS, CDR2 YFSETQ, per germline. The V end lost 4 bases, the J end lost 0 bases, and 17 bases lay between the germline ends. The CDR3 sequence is CASSAARTTFSYEQYF. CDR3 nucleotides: TGCGCCAGCAGCGCCGCTAGGACCACCTTCTCCTACGAGCAGTACTTC.

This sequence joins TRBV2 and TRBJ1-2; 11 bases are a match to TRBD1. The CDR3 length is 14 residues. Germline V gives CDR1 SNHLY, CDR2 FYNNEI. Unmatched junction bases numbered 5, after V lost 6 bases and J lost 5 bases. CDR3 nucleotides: TGTGCCAGCAGGGGGGACAGGGGGATGTATGGCTACACCTTC. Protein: CASRGDRGMYGYTF.

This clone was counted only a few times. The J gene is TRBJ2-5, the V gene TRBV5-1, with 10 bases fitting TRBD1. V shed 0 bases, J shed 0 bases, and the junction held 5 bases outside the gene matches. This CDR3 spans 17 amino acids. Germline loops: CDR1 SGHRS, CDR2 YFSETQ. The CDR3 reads CASSLGQGAPYQETQYF. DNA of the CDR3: TGCGCCAGCAGCTTGGGACAGGGGGCTCCGTACCAAGAGACCCAGTACTTC.

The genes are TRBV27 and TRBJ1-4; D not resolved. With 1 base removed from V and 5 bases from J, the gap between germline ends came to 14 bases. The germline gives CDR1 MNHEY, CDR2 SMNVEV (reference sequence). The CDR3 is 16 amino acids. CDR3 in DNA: TGTGCCAGCAGTTTATGGCCTCGCAGGTCGAATGAAAAACTGTTTTTT. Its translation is CASSLWPRRSNEKLFF.

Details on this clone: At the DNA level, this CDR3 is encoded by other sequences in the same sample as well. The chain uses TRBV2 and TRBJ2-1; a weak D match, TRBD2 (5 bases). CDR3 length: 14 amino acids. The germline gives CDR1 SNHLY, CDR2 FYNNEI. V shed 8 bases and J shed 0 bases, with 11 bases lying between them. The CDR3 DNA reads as TGTGCCAGCCCACTAGGGAGCTCCTACAATGAGCAGTTCTTC. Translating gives CASPLGSSYNEQFF.

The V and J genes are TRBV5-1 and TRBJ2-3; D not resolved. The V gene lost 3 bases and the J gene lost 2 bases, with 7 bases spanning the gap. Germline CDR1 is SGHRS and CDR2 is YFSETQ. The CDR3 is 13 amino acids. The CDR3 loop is CASSSAPTDTQYF. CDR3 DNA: TGCGCCAGCAGCTCGGCCCCCACAGATACGCAGTATTTT.

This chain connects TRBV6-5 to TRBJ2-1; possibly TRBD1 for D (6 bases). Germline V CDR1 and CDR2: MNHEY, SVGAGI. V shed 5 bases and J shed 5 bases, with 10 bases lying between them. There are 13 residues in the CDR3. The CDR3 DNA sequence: TGTGCCAGCAGTAGAGGACAGAACAATGAGCAGTTCTTC. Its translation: CASSRGQNNEQFF.

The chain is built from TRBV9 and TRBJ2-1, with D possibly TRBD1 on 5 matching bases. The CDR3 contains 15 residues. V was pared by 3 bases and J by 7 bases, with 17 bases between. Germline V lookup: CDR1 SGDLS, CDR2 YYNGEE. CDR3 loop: CASSERGSTLNEQFF. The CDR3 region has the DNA TGTGCCAGCAGCGAAAGGGGTAGTACGTTGAATGAGCAGTTCTTC.

The DNA of the CDR3 is TGCGCCAGCAGCCCGGACCCGGGCACCTATCGGCACGAGCAGTACTTC. It encodes CASSPDPGTYRHEQYF. The chain carries TRBV5-1 and TRBJ2-7, with no clear D. Trimming cost V 4 bases and J 5 bases, with 22 bases left between them. CDR3 length equals 16 residues. In germline, CDR1 is SGHRS, CDR2 YFSETQ.

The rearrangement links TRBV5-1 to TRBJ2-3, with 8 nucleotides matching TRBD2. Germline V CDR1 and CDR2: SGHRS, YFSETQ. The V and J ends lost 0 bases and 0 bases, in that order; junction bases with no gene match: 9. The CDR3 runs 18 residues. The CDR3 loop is CASSLARGASGSTDTQYF. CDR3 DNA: TGCGCCAGCAGCTTGGCCCGGGGAGCTAGCGGGAGCACAGATACGCAGTATTTT.

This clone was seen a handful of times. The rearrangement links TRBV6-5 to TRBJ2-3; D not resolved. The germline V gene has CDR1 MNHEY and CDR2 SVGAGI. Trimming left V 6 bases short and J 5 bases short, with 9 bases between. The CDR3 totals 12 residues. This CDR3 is CASSRRGDTQYF. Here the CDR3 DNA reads TGTGCCAGCAGCCGAAGAGGAGATACGCAGTATTTT.

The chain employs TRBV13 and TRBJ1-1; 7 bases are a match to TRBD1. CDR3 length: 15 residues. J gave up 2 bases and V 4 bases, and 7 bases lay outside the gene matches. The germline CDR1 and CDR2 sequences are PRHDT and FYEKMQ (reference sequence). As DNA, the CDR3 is TGTGCCAGCAGCTCCACCCGGGACAGCAACACTGAAGCTTTCTTT. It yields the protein CASSSTRDSNTEAFF.

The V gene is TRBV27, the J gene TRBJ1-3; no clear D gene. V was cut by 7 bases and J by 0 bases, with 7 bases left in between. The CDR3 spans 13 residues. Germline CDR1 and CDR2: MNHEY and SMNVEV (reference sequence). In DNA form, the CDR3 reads TGTGCCAGCATTCCGGGCTCTGGAAACACCATATATTTT. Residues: CASIPGSGNTIYF.

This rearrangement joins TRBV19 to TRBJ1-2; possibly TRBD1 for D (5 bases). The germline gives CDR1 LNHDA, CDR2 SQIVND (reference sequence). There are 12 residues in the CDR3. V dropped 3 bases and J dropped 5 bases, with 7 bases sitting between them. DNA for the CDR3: TGTGCCAGTAGTATTGGACAATATGGCTACACCTTC. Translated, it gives CASSIGQYGYTF.

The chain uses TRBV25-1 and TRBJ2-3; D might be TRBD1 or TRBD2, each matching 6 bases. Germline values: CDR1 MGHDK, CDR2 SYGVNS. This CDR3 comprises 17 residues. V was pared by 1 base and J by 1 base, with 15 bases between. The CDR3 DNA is TGTGCCAGCAGTGAATGGGAGGCAGGGGAGGGCACAGATACGCAGTATTTT. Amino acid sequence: CASSEWEAGEGTDTQYF.

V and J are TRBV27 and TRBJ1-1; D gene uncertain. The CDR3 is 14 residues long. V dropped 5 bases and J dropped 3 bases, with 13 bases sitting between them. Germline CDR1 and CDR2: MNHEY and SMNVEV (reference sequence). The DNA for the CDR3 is TGTGCCAGCAGTCAGTCCGGGAAGTACACTGAAGCTTTCTTT. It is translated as CASSQSGKYTEAFF.

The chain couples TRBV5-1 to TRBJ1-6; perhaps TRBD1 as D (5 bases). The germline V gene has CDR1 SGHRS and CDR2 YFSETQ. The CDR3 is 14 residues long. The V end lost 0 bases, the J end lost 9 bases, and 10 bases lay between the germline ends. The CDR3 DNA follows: TGCGCCAGCAGCTTGGAAACCGGGGCTTCACCCCTCCACTTT. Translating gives CASSLETGASPLHF.